This T cell receptor (beta chain) derives from a study of blood T cell repertoires in COVID-19. Whole-study context: From T cells, B-cell-depleted T cells, or PBMCs came the material, which was cDNA or gDNA.

The CDR3 has 11 residues. V was trimmed by 4 bases and J by 9 bases, leaving 9 bases between them. Germline V lookup: CDR1 MDHEN, CDR2 SYDVKM. Using immunoSEQ multiplex PCR, the repertoire was profiled, and TCRdb retains in-frame clones only, with some absent. Seen here are hundreds of thousands of clones, approximately 90% observed once, and the top ten hold 10%. This chain connects TRBV28 to TRBJ1-2, with D possibly matching TRBD1 (5 bases). The sample comprised PBMCs or T cells enriched from blood (not recorded which). The TCR sequence derives from a woman between 45 and 60 years old who had recovered from COVID-19. The CDR3 sequence: CASSWGGSYTF. Here the CDR3 DNA reads TGTGCCAGCAGTTGGGGCGGGAGCTACACCTTC.